These 9 T cell receptor beta chains were sequenced from one sample in a study of blood T cell repertoires in COVID-19. The data were produced by immunoSEQ multiplex PCR, yet TCRdb's version contains in-frame clones alone and is incomplete. The sample has 250,000 to 300,000 clones; approximately 86% are singletons. What was sequenced was PBMCs or T cells enriched from blood (not recorded which). Receptors were obtained from a woman under 40 who had recovered from COVID-19.

The chain's CDR3 is CASSLGQRNEKLFF. The CDR3 DNA is TGTGCCAGCAGCTTAGGACAGAGGAATGAAAAACTGTTTTTT. This chain connects TRBV7-6 to TRBJ1-4, with D possibly being TRBD1 (5 bases). V shed 1 base and J shed 5 bases, with 8 bases lying between them. The CDR3 is 14 amino acids. CDR1 is SGHVS and CDR2 is FNYEAQ in the germline V gene.

This rearrangement joins TRBV27 to TRBJ2-5; D gene unclear. Trimming took 3 bases from V and 6 from J, leaving 14 bases between them. Per the germline V gene, CDR1 is MNHEY and CDR2 is SMNVEV (reference sequence). This CDR3 has 14 amino acids. CDR3 bases: TGTGCCAGCAGTTTCTCCCTAAACGAAAAGACCCAGTACTTC. As protein: CASSFSLNEKTQYF.

The rearrangement links TRBV4-3 to TRBJ1-2, with D possibly being TRBD1 (5 bases). V gave up 0 bases and J gave up 5 bases, with 16 bases separating them. The CDR3 runs 16 residues. Germline V gives CDR1 LGHNA, CDR2 YSLEER. Here the CDR3 DNA reads TGCGCCAGCAGCCAAGAGTGGGGCAGTATAGGTTATGGCTACACCTTC. Translated: CASSQEWGSIGYGYTF.

The chain couples TRBV3-1 (or the pseudogene TRBV3-2) to TRBJ1-6, with 11 bases lining up with TRBD1. Per germline, CDR1 LGHDT and CDR2 YNNKEL (reference sequence). This CDR3 region has 17 residues. V was clipped by 1 base and J by 6 bases; unmatched bases: 5. The CDR3 sequence is CASSQGFGTGGNSPLHF. The CDR3 bases are TGTGCCAGCAGCCAAGGGTTCGGGACAGGGGGTAATTCACCCCTCCACTTT.

There are a few counts of this clone. This chain uses TRBV2 with TRBJ1-1, with a weak D call TRBD1 (6 bases). Germline CDR1 and CDR2: SNHLY and FYNNEI. The CDR3 contains 18 residues. The germline V and J ends were trimmed by 9 bases and 6 bases, with 32 bases remaining between them. The CDR3 sequence is CARIRLGGAAVRRPEAFF. The CDR3 bases are TGTGCCAGGATACGATTGGGGGGGGCCGCGGTTCGGCGCCCTGAAGCTTTCTTT.

J is TRBJ1-4 and V is TRBV4-3; unclear D gene. V gave up 3 bases and J gave up 4 bases, with 12 bases separating them. This CDR3 is 15 amino acids long. Per germline, CDR1 LGHNA and CDR2 YSLEER. The CDR3 loop reads CASSQFTDDNEKLFF. CDR3 nucleotide sequence: TGCGCCAGCAGCCAGTTCACAGACGATAATGAAAAACTGTTTTTT.

V and J are TRBV6-5 and TRBJ1-6, with D unresolved. CDR1 and CDR2 from the germline V gene are MNHEY and SVGAGI. The CDR3 extends over 15 amino acids. V was trimmed by 7 bases and J by 6 bases, leaving 16 bases between them. The CDR3 protein is CASTHRGTLNSPLHF. DNA for the CDR3: TGTGCCAGCACCCACCGAGGCACTCTTAATTCACCCCTCCACTTT.

The chain carries TRBV5-1 and TRBJ1-4; 12 bases are shared with TRBD1. Germline trimming cut 0 bases from V and 11 bases from J; bases unmatched to any gene: 5. This CDR3 contains 15 residues. In germline, CDR1 is SGHRS, CDR2 YFSETQ. The CDR3, as DNA: TGCGCCAGCAGCTTGGGGGGACAGGGGGCGCGGAAACTGTTTTTT. Encoded protein: CASSLGGQGARKLFF.

The genes are TRBV6-5 and TRBJ2-7; a possible D gene is TRBD1 (6 bases). Trimming left V 6 bases short and J 3 bases short, with 18 bases between. Germline V gene sequence: CDR1 MNHEY, CDR2 SVGAGI. This CDR3 region has 15 residues. This CDR3 is CASRRDRYLFYEQYF. The CDR3, as DNA: TGTGCCAGCAGAAGAGACAGGTACCTATTCTACGAGCAGTACTTC.